A selection of T cell receptor beta chains follows, all from one sample in a study of resident and recirculating memory T cells in vitiligo. The repertoire was sequenced with immunoSEQ multiplex PCR; TCRdb's copy has only in-frame clones and lacks some. The sample carries tens of thousands of clones, about 92% recorded once. Sequenced material: blood. All receptors derive from a male donor with vitiligo. CDR3s include the opening cysteine and the closing phenylalanine or tryptophan. A D gene is named only where the DNA matches it firmly. The size of a clone is reported for some rows only, either as once, few or many, or as a class for expanded clones.

size: once
V: TRBV5-4
D: TRBD1
J: TRBJ2-7
length: 15
DNA: TGTGCCAGCAGCTCACCGGGACAGGTAACCTACGAGCAGTACTTC
CDR3: CASSSPGQVTYEQYF

size: -
V: TRBV6-6
D: -
J: TRBJ1-2
length: 14
DNA: TGTGCCAGCAGTTACTCGGGGGCTGTCTATGGCTACACCTTC
CDR3: CASSYSGAVYGYTF

size: few
V: TRBV5-1
D: TRBD1
J: TRBJ2-7
length: 15
DNA: TGCGCCAGCAGGGTCAGGGGGCGCGAAGGGGCCGAGCAGTACTTC
CDR3: CASRVRGREGAEQYF

size: -
V: TRBV7-9
D: -
J: TRBJ2-5
length: 16
DNA: TGTGCCAGCAGCTTAGTGGCCCTAGCGACAAAAGAGACCCAGTACTTC
CDR3: CASSLVALATKETQYF

size: -
V: TRBV28
D: -
J: TRBJ1-5
length: 16
DNA: TGTGCCAGCTCGTTTAGAGGGGGGGTAGGCAATCAGCCCCAGCATTTT
CDR3: CASSFRGGVGNQPQHF

size: -
V: TRBV15
D: -
J: TRBJ2-2
length: 19
DNA: TGTGCCACCAGCAGAGACTTGGAGGGGCCCACCGCAGACACCGGGGAGCTGTTTTTT
CDR3: CATSRDLEGPTADTGELFF

size: -
V: TRBV4-2
D: -
J: TRBJ2-7
length: 12
DNA: TGTGCCAGCAGCCAAGTGTACTACGAGCAGTACTTC
CDR3: CASSQVYYEQYF

size: -
V: TRBV5-4
D: -
J: TRBJ1-2
length: 16
DNA: TGTGCCAGCAGCTCCTATGGGGGGGGGCAGGGGAATGGCTACACCTTC
CDR3: CASSSYGGGQGNGYTF

size: -
V: TRBV9
D: TRBD2
J: TRBJ2-3
length: 14
DNA: TGTGCCAGCAGCGAAGGACTAGGCTCAGATACGCAGTATTTT
CDR3: CASSEGLGSDTQYF

size: -
V: TRBV27
D: -
J: TRBJ1-5
length: 15
DNA: TGTGCCAGCAGTCCGGTGACTATTAGCAATCAGCCCCAGCATTTT
CDR3: CASSPVTISNQPQHF

size: -
V: TRBV11-2
D: -
J: TRBJ2-3
length: 15
DNA: TGTGCCAGCAGCTTAGTCGGCGGTACCGTGAATACGCAGTATTTT
CDR3: CASSLVGGTVNTQYF

size: -
V: TRBV6-4
D: TRBD1
J: TRBJ2-3
length: 17
DNA: TGTGCCAGCAGTCCGGGACAGGGTGGAGGGCGCACAGATACGCAGTATTTT
CDR3: CASSPGQGGGRTDTQYF

size: -
V: TRBV14
D: TRBD1
J: TRBJ2-7
length: 16
DNA: TGTGCCAGCAGTCCGGCCCTGGGACAGGGGGCTTACGAGCAGTACTTC
CDR3: CASSPALGQGAYEQYF

size: once
V: TRBV28
D: -
J: TRBJ2-2
length: 16
DNA: TGTGCCAGCAGCGCGCCCCGACAGGCTAGCGGCGGGGAGCTGTTTTTT
CDR3: CASSAPRQASGGELFF

size: -
V: TRBV15
D: TRBD1
J: TRBJ1-3
length: 13
DNA: TGTGCCACGGACCAGGGGGAGGGAAACACCATATATTTT
CDR3: CATDQGEGNTIYF

size: -
V: TRBV1
D: -
J: TRBJ2-5
length: 14
DNA: TGCACCAGCAGCCGTCGGACTAGCTTCGGTCCCCAGTACTTC
CDR3: CTSSRRTSFGPQYF

size: -
V: TRBV28
D: -
J: TRBJ1-3
length: 13
DNA: TGTGCCAGCAATACGCAGGTACCGGACACCATATATTTT
CDR3: CASNTQVPDTIYF

size: -
V: TRBV10-3
D: -
J: TRBJ2-1
length: 13
DNA: TGTGCCATAGGGGTAGGGATGGACAATGAGCAGTTCTTC
CDR3: CAIGVGMDNEQFF

size: -
V: TRBV6-6
D: TRBD1
J: TRBJ2-4
length: 16
DNA: TGTGCCAGCAGTAGACAGGGGTCGGGAGCCAAAAACATTCAGTACTTC
CDR3: CASSRQGSGAKNIQYF

size: -
V: TRBV6-5
D: -
J: TRBJ2-3
length: 15
DNA: TGTGCCAGCAGTTTTTCACAGTTGTCCGCAGATACGCAGTATTTT
CDR3: CASSFSQLSADTQYF

size: -
V: TRBV7-2
D: -
J: TRBJ1-2
length: 15
DNA: TGTGCCAGCAGCCCTACCTGGGACAACGGCTATGGCTACACCTTC
CDR3: CASSPTWDNGYGYTF

size: -
V: TRBV19
D: -
J: TRBJ1-4
length: 14
DNA: TGTGCCAGTAGTCAGACAGCTAGTAATGAAAAACTGTTTTTT
CDR3: CASSQTASNEKLFF

size: -
V: TRBV7-9
D: TRBD2
J: TRBJ2-7
length: 15
DNA: TGTGCCAGCAGCCTAGCGGGAGGGCCCTCCTACGAGCAGTACTTC
CDR3: CASSLAGGPSYEQYF

size: -
V: TRBV6-1
D: TRBD1
J: TRBJ1-1
length: 15
DNA: TGTGCCAGCAGTCCTACAGGGGGGTATAACACTGAAGCTTTCTTT
CDR3: CASSPTGGYNTEAFF

size: -
V: TRBV6-5
D: TRBD1
J: TRBJ1-2
length: 14
DNA: TGTGCCACCACAACCCAAACAGGGGGGGGCGGCTACACCTTC
CDR3: CATTTQTGGGGYTF

size: -
V: TRBV6-6
D: TRBD1
J: TRBJ1-1
length: 15
DNA: TGTGCCAGCAGCCGTCCCGGGACAGGGAACACTGAAGCTTTCTTT
CDR3: CASSRPGTGNTEAFF

size: -
V: TRBV5-1
D: -
J: TRBJ2-7
length: 13
DNA: TGCGCCAGCAGCCCCAGCGGAACCTACGAGCAGTACTTC
CDR3: CASSPSGTYEQYF

size: -
V: TRBV6-5
D: TRBD2
J: TRBJ2-1
length: 14
DNA: TGTGCCAGCAGTTACTACGGGGGGGTCGGTGAGCAGTTCTTC
CDR3: CASSYYGGVGEQFF

size: -
V: TRBV2
D: TRBD1
J: TRBJ1-2
length: 12
DNA: TGTGCCAGCACCGACACAGGGGTTGGCTACACCTTC
CDR3: CASTDTGVGYTF

size: -
V: TRBV6-6
D: TRBD1
J: TRBJ2-3
length: 15
DNA: TGTGCCAGCAGTTACGACAGGGGTGGCACAGATACGCAGTATTTT
CDR3: CASSYDRGGTDTQYF

size: -
V: TRBV10-3
D: -
J: TRBJ2-7
length: 20
DNA: TGTGCCATCAGTGAGTTCACGGTACAATCTAGCTTCTTGACCTCCTACGAGCAGTACTTC
CDR3: CAISEFTVQSSFLTSYEQYF

size: -
V: TRBV19
D: -
J: TRBJ1-4
length: 11
DNA: TGTGCCAGTAATAACACTGAAAAACTGTTTTTT
CDR3: CASNNTEKLFF

size: -
V: TRBV30
D: -
J: TRBJ1-1
length: 12
DNA: TGTGCCTGGAGTGTACATGAGGTTGAAGCTTTCTTT
CDR3: CAWSVHEVEAFF

size: -
V: TRBV7-2
D: -
J: TRBJ1-5
length: 15
DNA: TGTGCCAGCAGCTTAGTCCCACAAACGGGTCAGCCCCAGCATTTT
CDR3: CASSLVPQTGQPQHF

size: -
V: TRBV9
D: TRBD2
J: TRBJ2-7
length: 15
DNA: TGTGCCAGCAGCGTAGACGGGGGGATTGGGGACGAGCAGTACTTC
CDR3: CASSVDGGIGDEQYF

size: -
V: TRBV2
D: TRBD1
J: TRBJ2-7
length: 16
DNA: TGTGCCAGCATTTCTTCCCCGGGACAGGCCTCCTACGAGCAGTACTTC
CDR3: CASISSPGQASYEQYF

size: -
V: TRBV5-1
D: -
J: TRBJ2-3
length: 17
DNA: TGCGCCAGCAGCAGTACCGGGACAACTCTAAGCACAGATACGCAGTATTTT
CDR3: CASSSTGTTLSTDTQYF

size: -
V: TRBV6-1
D: -
J: TRBJ1-5
length: 16
DNA: TGTGCCAGCAGTGATGGCCTTAGGACAGGCAATCAGCCCCAGCATTTT
CDR3: CASSDGLRTGNQPQHF

size: -
V: TRBV19
D: TRBD1
J: TRBJ2-5
length: 13
DNA: TGTGCCAGTAGTCAAGACAGGGAGCAGACCCAGTACTTC
CDR3: CASSQDREQTQYF

size: once
V: TRBV27
D: TRBD2
J: TRBJ2-3
length: 18
DNA: TGTGCCAGCAGTCCGCCTCCCGGGACTAGCCCTCTTGGGGATACGCAGTATTTT
CDR3: CASSPPPGTSPLGDTQYF

size: -
V: TRBV7-2
D: TRBD1
J: TRBJ1-2
length: 14
DNA: TGTGCCAGCAGCCTCGGACAGGCGAACTATGGCTACACCTTC
CDR3: CASSLGQANYGYTF

size: -
V: TRBV4-1
D: TRBD2
J: TRBJ2-7
length: 15
DNA: TGCGCCAGCAGCCAAGTCCGGACTAGTAGTTACGAGCAGTACTTC
CDR3: CASSQVRTSSYEQYF

size: -
V: TRBV1
D: -
J: TRBJ2-7
length: 15
DNA: TGCACCAGCAGTCCCCGACTATACCGATCCTACGAGCAGTACTTC
CDR3: CTSSPRLYRSYEQYF

size: once
V: TRBV5-6
D: -
J: TRBJ2-3
length: 18
DNA: TGTGCCAGCAGCCCTAGGGGTCGAGCGGGAGCCTCCAGGGGGACGCAGTATTTT
CDR3: CASSPRGRAGASRGTQYF

size: once
V: TRBV27
D: -
J: TRBJ1-2
length: 13
DNA: TGTGCCAGCAGTTTTGAGGGGGACTATGGCTACACCTTC
CDR3: CASSFEGDYGYTF

size: -
V: TRBV15
D: -
J: TRBJ1-5
length: 16
DNA: TGTGCCACCAGCAGAGATTGGGAGGCGGGGAATCAGCCCCAGCATTTT
CDR3: CATSRDWEAGNQPQHF